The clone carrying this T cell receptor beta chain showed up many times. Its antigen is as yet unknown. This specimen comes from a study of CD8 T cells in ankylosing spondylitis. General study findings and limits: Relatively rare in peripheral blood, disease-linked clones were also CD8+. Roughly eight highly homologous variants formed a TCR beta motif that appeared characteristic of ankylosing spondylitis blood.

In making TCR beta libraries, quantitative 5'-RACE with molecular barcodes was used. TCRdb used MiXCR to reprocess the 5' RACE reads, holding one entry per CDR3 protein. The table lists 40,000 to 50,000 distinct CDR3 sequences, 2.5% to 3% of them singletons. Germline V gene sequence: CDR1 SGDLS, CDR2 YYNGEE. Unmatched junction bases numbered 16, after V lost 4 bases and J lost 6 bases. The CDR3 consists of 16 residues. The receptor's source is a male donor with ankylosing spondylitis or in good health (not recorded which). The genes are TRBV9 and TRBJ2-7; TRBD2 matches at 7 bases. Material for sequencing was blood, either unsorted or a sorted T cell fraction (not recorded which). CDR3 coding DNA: TGTGCCAGCAGCCCCCATACCGGGACTACCTTCATCGAGCAGTACTTC. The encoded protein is CASSPHTGTTFIEQYF.